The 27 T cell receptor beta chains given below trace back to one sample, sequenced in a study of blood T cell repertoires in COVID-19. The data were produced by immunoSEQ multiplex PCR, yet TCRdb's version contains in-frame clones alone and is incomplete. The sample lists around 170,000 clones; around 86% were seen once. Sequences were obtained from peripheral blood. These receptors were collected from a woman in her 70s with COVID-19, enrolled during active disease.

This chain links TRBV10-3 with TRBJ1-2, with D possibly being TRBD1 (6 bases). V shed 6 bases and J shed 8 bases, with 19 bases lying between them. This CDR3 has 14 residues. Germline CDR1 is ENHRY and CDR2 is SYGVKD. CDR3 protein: CAISAIQGRDGYTF. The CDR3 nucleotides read TGTGCCATCAGCGCGATACAGGGTCGCGACGGCTACACCTTC.

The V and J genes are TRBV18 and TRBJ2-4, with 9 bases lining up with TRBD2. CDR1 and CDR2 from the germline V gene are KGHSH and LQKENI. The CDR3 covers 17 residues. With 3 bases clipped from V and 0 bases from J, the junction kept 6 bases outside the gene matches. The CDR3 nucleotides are TGTGCCAGCTCACCGGGACTAGCAGTCGAAGCCAAAAACATTCAGTACTTC. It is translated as CASSPGLAVEAKNIQYF.

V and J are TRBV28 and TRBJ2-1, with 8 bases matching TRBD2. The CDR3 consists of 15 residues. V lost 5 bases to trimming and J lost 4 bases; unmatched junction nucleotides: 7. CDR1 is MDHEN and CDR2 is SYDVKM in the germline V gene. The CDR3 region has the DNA TGTGCCAGCAGTCCGCGGGGGGCCCAATACAATGAGCAGTTCTTC. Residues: CASSPRGAQYNEQFF.

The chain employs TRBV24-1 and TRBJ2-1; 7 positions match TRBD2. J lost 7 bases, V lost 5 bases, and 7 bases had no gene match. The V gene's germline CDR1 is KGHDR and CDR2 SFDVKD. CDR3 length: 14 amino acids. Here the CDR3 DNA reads TGTGCCACCAGTGCGGCTAGCGGAGGGAATGAGCAGTTCTTC. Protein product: CATSAASGGNEQFF.

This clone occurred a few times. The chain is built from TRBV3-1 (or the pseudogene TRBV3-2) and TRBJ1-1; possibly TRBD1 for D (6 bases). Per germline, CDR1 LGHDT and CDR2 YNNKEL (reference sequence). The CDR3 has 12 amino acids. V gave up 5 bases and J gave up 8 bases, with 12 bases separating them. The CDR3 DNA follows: TGTGCCAGCAGCTCAGGGACACGAGAAGCTTTCTTT. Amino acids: CASSSGTREAFF.

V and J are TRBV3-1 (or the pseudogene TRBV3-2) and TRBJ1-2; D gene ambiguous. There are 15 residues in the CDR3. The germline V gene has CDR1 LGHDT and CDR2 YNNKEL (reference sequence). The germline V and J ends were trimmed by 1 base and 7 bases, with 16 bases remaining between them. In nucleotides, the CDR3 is TGTGCCAGCAGCCAAGGGGTTGCACAACGAGGTGGCTACACCTTC. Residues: CASSQGVAQRGGYTF.

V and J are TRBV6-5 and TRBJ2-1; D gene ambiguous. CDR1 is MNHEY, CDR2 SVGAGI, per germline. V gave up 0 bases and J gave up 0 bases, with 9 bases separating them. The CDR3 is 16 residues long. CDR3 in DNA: TGTGCCAGCAGTTACTCGAGCACCCTCTCCTACAATGAGCAGTTCTTC. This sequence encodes CASSYSSTLSYNEQFF.

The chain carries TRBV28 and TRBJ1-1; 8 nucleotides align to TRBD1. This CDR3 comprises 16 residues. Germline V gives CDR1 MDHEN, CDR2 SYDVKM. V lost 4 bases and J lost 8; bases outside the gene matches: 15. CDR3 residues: CASSSTGQGGLKEAFF. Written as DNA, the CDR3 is TGTGCCAGCAGTTCGACCGGACAGGGAGGTCTCAAAGAAGCTTTCTTT.

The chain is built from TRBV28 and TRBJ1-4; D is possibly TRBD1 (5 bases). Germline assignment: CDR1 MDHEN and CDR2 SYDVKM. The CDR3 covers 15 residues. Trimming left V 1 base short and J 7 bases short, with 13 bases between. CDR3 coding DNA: TGTGCCAGCAGTTTATCTGGGGGGAATGGTGAAAAACTGTTTTTT. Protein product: CASSLSGGNGEKLFF.

CDR3 residues: CASSTTGRGNTEAFF. DNA for the CDR3: TGTGCCAGCAGTACTACAGGGCGAGGAAACACTGAAGCTTTCTTT. The rearrangement uses TRBV13 and TRBJ1-1, with a possible D match to TRBD1 (6 bases). This CDR3 is 15 amino acids long. Germline V gene data show CDR1 as PRHDT and CDR2 as FYEKMQ (reference sequence). V dropped 6 bases and J dropped 2 bases, with 16 bases sitting between them.

CDR3 in DNA: TGTGCCAGCTCTCCTGGACTAGCGGGAGTAGGCACCGGGGAGCTGTTTTTT. Its protein is CASSPGLAGVGTGELFF. V usage is TRBV18 and J usage is TRBJ2-2; TRBD2 aligns across 13 bases. CDR3 length equals 17 residues. After removal of 6 bases from V and 4 bases from J, the junction contained 8 bases not matched to a gene. Germline CDR1 and CDR2: KGHSH and LQKENI.

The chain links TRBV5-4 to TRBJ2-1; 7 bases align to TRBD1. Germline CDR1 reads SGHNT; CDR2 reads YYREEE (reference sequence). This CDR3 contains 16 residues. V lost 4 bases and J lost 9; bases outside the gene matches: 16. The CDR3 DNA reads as TGTGCCAGCAGCCCTCCAGGGGGTATGATCGTCGGTGAGCAGTTCTTC. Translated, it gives CASSPPGGMIVGEQFF.

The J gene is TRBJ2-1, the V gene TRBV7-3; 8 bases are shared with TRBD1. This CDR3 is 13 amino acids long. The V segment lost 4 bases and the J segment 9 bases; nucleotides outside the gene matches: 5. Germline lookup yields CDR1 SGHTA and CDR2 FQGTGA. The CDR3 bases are TGTGCCAGCAGCTCCCCTACAGGGGGTGAGCAGTTCTTC. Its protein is CASSSPTGGEQFF. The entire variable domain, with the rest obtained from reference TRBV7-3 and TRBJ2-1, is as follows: GAGVSQTPSNKVTEKGKYVELRCDPISGHTALYWYRQSLGQGPEFLIYFQGTGAADDSGLPNDRFFAVRPEGSVSTLKIQRTERGDSAVYLCASSSPTGGEQFFGPGTRLTVL.

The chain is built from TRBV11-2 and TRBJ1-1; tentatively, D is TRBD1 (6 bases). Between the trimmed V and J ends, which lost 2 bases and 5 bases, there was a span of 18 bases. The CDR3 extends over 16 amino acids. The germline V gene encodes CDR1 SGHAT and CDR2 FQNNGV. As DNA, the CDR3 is TGTGCCAGCAGCTTAAAGGGGACAACCTTGGGGACTGAAGCTTTCTTT. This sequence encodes CASSLKGTTLGTEAFF.

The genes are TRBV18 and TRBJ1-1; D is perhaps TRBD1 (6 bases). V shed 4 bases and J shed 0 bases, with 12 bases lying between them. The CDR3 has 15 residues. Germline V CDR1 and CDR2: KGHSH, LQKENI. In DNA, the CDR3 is TGTGCCAGCTCACGGTCGGACAGATTGAACACTGAAGCTTTCTTT. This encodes CASSRSDRLNTEAFF.

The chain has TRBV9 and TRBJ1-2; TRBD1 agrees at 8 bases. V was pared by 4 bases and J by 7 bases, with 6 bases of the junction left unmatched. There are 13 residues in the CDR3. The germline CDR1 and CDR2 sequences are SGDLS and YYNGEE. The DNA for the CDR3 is TGTGCCAGCAGCCCACAAACAGGGGGTGGCTACACCTTC. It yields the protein CASSPQTGGGYTF.

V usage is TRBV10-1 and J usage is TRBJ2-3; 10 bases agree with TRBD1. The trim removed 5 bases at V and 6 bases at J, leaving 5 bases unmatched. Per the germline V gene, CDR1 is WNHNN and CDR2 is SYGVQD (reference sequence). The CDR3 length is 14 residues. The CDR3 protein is CASSRDRGSDTQYF. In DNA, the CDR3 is TGCGCCAGCAGTAGGGACAGGGGTAGTGATACGCAGTATTTT.

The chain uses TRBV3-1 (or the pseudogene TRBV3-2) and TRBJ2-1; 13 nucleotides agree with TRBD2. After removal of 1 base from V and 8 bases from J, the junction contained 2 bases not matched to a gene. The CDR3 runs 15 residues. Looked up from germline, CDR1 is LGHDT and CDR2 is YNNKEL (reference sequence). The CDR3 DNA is TGTGCCAGCAGCCAAGGGACTAGCGGGAGAGATGAGCAGTTCTTC. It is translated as CASSQGTSGRDEQFF.

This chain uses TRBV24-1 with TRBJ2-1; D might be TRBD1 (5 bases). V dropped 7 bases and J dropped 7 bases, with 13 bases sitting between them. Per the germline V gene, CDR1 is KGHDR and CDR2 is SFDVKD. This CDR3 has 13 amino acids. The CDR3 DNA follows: TGTGCCACCAGCGATGGGGCCGGGAATGAGCAGTTCTTC. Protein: CATSDGAGNEQFF.

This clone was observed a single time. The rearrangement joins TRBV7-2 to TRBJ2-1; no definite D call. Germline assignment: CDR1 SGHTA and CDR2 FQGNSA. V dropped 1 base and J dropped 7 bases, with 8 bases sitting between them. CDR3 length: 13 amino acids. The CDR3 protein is CASSLVSPNEQFF. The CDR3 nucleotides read TGTGCCAGCAGCTTAGTTTCCCCAAATGAGCAGTTCTTC.

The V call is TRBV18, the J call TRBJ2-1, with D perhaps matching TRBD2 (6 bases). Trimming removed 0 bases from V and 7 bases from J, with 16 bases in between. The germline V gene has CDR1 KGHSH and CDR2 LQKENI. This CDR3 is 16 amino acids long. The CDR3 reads CASSPPRGSSTNEQFF. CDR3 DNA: TGTGCCAGCTCACCACCGCGGGGTTCCTCCACTAATGAGCAGTTCTTC.

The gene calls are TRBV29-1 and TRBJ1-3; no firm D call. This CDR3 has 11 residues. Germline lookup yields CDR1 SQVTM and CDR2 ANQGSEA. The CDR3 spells CTGRSGNTIYF. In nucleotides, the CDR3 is TGCACGGGTCGCTCTGGAAACACCATATATTTT.

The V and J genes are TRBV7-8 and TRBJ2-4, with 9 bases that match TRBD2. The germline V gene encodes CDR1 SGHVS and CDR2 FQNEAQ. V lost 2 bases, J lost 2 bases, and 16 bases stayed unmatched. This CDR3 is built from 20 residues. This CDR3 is CASSLSYGSGRYGTKNIQYF. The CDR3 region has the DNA TGTGCCAGCAGCTTAAGTTATGGTAGCGGGAGATACGGGACCAAAAACATTCAGTACTTC.

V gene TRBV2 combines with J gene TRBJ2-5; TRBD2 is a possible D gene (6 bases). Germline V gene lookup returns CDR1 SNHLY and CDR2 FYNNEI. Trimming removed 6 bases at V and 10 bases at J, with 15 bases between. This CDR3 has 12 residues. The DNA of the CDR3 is TGTGCCAGCAGCCTCTTGCAGGAGGGCCAGTACTTC. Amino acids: CASSLLQEGQYF.

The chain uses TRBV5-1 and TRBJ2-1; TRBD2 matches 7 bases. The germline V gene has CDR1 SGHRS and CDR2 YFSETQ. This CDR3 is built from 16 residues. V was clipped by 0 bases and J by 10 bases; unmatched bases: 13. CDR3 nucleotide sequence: TGCGCCAGCAGCTTGGCTCCCGGGACTAATCTAGGGGAGCAGTTCTTC. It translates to CASSLAPGTNLGEQFF.

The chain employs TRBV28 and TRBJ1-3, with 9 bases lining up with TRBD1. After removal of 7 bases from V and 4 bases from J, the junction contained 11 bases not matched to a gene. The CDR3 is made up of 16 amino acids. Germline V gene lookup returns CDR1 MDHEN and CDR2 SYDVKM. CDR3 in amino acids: CASTLTGGISGNTIYF. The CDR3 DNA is TGTGCCAGCACCCTGACAGGGGGAATATCCGGAAACACCATATATTTT.

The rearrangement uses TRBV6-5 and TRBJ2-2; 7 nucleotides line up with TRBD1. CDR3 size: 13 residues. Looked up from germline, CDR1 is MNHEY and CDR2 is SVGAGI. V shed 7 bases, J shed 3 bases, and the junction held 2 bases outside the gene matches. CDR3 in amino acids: CASNRGHTGELFF. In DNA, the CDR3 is TGTGCCAGCAACAGGGGACACACCGGGGAGCTGTTTTTT.